This T cell receptor delta chain was profiled in a study of gamma-delta T cells after stem cell transplantation. Germline V gene sequence: CDR1 GEAIGNYY, CDR2 EKD. This CDR3 region has 14 residues. TCRdb re-processed the RT-PCR reads using CATT. The sample lists just under 2,000 delta-chain clones; over 11% were seen once. This clone showed up just a few times. The junction differs from germline at one of its ends, possibly a read error. Sequenced material: gamma-delta T cells. This rearrangement joins TRDV2 to TRDJ2; TRDD3 matches 8 bases. This receptor was identified in a human donor. It is not recorded whose cells these are; they may come from a transplant donor. CDR3 sequence (DNA): TGTGCCCGTGACACCTTGGGGGATACAGCACAACTCTTCTTT. Its protein is CARDTLGDTAQLFF.